This T cell receptor beta chain stems from a study of blood T cell repertoires in COVID-19. As for the study in general: Spain, Italy and the United States supplied samples that represented acute and convalescent COVID-19.

Produced via immunoSEQ multiplex PCR; TCRdb's table is partial and in-frame only. The data contain about 64,000 clones, roughly 84% of them singletons. CDR1 is MDHEN, CDR2 SYDVKM, per germline. The length of the CDR3 is 12 residues. The V segment lost 5 bases and the J segment 6 bases; nucleotides outside the gene matches: 2. The rearrangement joins TRBV28 to TRBJ2-5, with 8 bases identical to TRBD1. The TCR was taken from a man aged 70-80 years with acute or convalescent COVID-19. Sequencing was done on a sample of peripheral blood. DNA for the CDR3: TGTGCCAGCAGTAGGGACAGGAAGACCCAGTACTTC. Protein sequence: CASSRDRKTQYF. Full variable domain (outside the CDR3, taken from reference TRBV28 and TRBJ2-5): DVKVTQSSRYLVKRTGEKVFLECVQDMDHENMFWYRQDPGLGLRLIYFSYDVKMKEKGDIPEGYSVSREKKERFSLILESASTNQTSMYLCASSRDRKTQYFGPGTRLLVL.